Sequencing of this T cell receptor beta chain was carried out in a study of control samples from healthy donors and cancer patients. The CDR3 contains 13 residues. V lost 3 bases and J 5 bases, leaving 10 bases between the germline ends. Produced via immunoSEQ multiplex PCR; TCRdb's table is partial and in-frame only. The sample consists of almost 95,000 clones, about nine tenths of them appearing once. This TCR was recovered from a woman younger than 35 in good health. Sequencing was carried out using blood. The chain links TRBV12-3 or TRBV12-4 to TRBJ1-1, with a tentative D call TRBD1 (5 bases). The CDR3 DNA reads TGTGCCAGCAGTTTCTTAGGGGTGACTGAAGCTTTCTTT. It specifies CASSFLGVTEAFF.